These T cell receptor beta chains were read from a single sample in a study of T cell changes during pregnancy in multiple sclerosis. TCRdb keeps only in-frame clones here, not all; method: immunoSEQ multiplex PCR. Of fewer than 85,000 clones in the sample, around 93% were seen once. Specimen: peripheral blood, collected in the second trimester of pregnancy. These receptors were collected from a female donor with multiple sclerosis, enrolled in a pregnancy study. Both conserved end residues are part of each CDR3. D genes are given only for firm matches. Size is stated for part of the rows, as once, few or many counts, or as a class when the clone is expanded.

J gene	D gene	V gene	clone size	CDR3 protein	CDR3 DNA
TRBJ2-2	TRBD1	TRBV7-9	.	CASSLGTGYTGELFF	TGTGCCAGCAGCTTAGGGACAGGATATACCGGGGAGCTGTTTTTT
TRBJ1-5	.	TRBV7-2	.	CASSRDGNQPQHF	TGTGCCAGCAGCCGAGACGGGAATCAGCCCCAGCATTTT
TRBJ1-6	.	TRBV2	.	CASSDRGFNSPLHF	TGTGCCAGCAGTGATAGGGGTTTTAATTCACCCCTCCACTTT
TRBJ2-3	.	TRBV29-1	.	CSVEDIRRGTQYF	TGCAGCGTTGAAGATATTAGGCGAGGTACGCAGTATTTT
TRBJ2-3	TRBD2	TRBV19	once	CASSPWSRGRPDLRDTQYF	TGTGCCAGTAGCCCTTGGAGTCGCGGGAGACCAGACCTGCGGGATACGCAGTATTTT
TRBJ1-1	TRBD1	TRBV14	.	CASSQVTGATEAFF	TGTGCCAGCAGCCAAGTCACAGGGGCCACTGAAGCTTTCTTT
TRBJ1-5	.	TRBV27	.	CASSFSGGQPQHF	TGTGCCAGCAGTTTCTCTGGAGGCCAGCCCCAGCATTTT
TRBJ1-5	TRBD1	TRBV18	.	CASSGTGGQPQHF	TGTGCCAGCTCAGGGACAGGGGGCCAGCCCCAGCATTTT
TRBJ2-5	.	TRBV19	.	CASSARQEQETQYF	TGTGCCAGTAGTGCCCGACAGGAACAAGAGACCCAGTACTTC
TRBJ2-1	TRBD1	TRBV6-1	.	CASSWTGGSGEQFF	TGTGCCAGCAGCTGGACAGGGGGTTCCGGTGAGCAGTTCTTC
TRBJ2-1	TRBD2	TRBV5-1	once	CASRQLLSGEGDEQFF	TGCGCCAGCAGACAACTACTTAGCGGGGAGGGCGATGAGCAGTTCTTC
TRBJ1-3	TRBD1	TRBV19	once	CASSVDRAGSIYF	TGTGCCAGTAGTGTCGACAGGGCCGGATCCATATATTTT
TRBJ1-4	.	TRBV13	.	CASSAPGGPFNEKLFF	TGTGCCAGCAGCGCCCCGGGAGGGCCCTTTAATGAAAAACTGTTTTTT
TRBJ2-1	TRBD2	TRBV7-9	.	CASSPMSSGGADEQFF	TGTGCCAGCAGCCCGATGTCTAGCGGGGGGGCCGATGAGCAGTTCTTC
TRBJ2-7	TRBD2	TRBV7-8	.	CASSLSSGPLYEQYF	TGTGCCAGCAGCTTATCTAGCGGGCCCCTCTACGAGCAGTACTTC
TRBJ2-2	.	TRBV7-8	.	CASCLFEVGELFF	TGTGCCAGCTGCCTCTTTGAGGTCGGGGAGCTGTTTTTT
TRBJ2-1	TRBD1	TRBV5-1	once	CASSFLQGALNEQFF	TGCGCCAGCAGCTTCCTGCAGGGGGCCCTCAATGAGCAGTTCTTC
TRBJ1-3	TRBD1	TRBV9	.	CASSAGGPGNTIYF	TGTGCCAGCAGCGCAGGGGGCCCTGGAAACACCATATATTTT
TRBJ2-1	.	TRBV5-6	.	CASSFLANNEQFF	TGTGCCAGCAGCTTCCTTGCGAACAATGAGCAGTTCTTC
TRBJ2-7	TRBD2	TRBV7-2	.	CASRPAGVEQYF	TGTGCCAGCAGACCCGCGGGGGTTGAGCAGTACTTC
TRBJ2-3	.	TRBV6-5	.	CASSYLEMTRDTQYF	TGTGCCAGCAGTTACTTGGAGATGACTAGAGATACGCAGTATTTT
TRBJ2-3	.	TRBV6-5	.	CASRGQPPDTQYF	TGTGCCAGCAGGGGCCAGCCGCCGGATACGCAGTATTTT
TRBJ2-2	TRBD2	TRBV6-4	.	CASSLSGGSTGELFF	TGTGCCAGCAGCCTGAGCGGGGGATCCACCGGGGAGCTGTTTTTT
TRBJ2-2	.	TRBV6-5	.	CASSYGRAAGELFF	TGTGCCAGCAGTTACGGCAGGGCCGCCGGGGAGCTGTTTTTT